What follows are 9 T cell receptor beta chains derived from one specimen sequenced in a study of blood T cell repertoires in COVID-19. The method was immunoSEQ multiplex PCR; TCRdb's version includes in-frame clones alone and lacks a portion of them. The profile shows 90,000 to 140,000 clones, around 86% of them singletons. Sequenced material: peripheral blood. All receptors derive from a man aged 50 or older with acute or convalescent COVID-19.

In DNA, the CDR3 is TGTGCCAGCAGTCCCTACGGACAGGGGTCCTATAATTCACCCCTCCACTTT. Its protein product is CASSPYGQGSYNSPLHF. The chain links TRBV6-6 to TRBJ1-6; 9 nucleotides agree with TRBD1. This CDR3 region has 17 residues. Germline trimming cut 5 bases from V and 1 base from J; bases unmatched to any gene: 6. Per the germline V gene, CDR1 is MNHNY and CDR2 is SVGAGI (reference sequence).

The chain has TRBV6-5 and TRBJ1-2, with 8 bases aligning to TRBD1. This CDR3 region has 15 residues. Per germline, CDR1 MNHEY and CDR2 SVGAGI. V was clipped by 5 bases and J by 0 bases; unmatched bases: 5. For the CDR3, the DNA is TGTGCCAGCAGTCCGGACAGGGAGTCTAACTATGGCTACACCTTC. Translated, it gives CASSPDRESNYGYTF.

This clone occurred once. The V and J genes are TRBV5-6 and TRBJ2-5, with TRBD2 as a possible D gene (6 bases). V lost 2 bases and J 3 bases, leaving 8 bases between the germline ends. From germline, CDR1 is SGHDT and CDR2 YYEEEE. This CDR3 is built from 13 residues. This CDR3 is CASSFVAEETQYF. CDR3 in DNA: TGTGCCAGCAGCTTCGTAGCGGAAGAGACCCAGTACTTC.

This chain joins TRBV18 and TRBJ2-7, with 9 positions matching TRBD2. This CDR3 is built from 15 residues. Trimming took 6 bases from V and 7 from J; bases not matched to a gene: 13. The germline V gene encodes CDR1 KGHSH and CDR2 LQKENI. DNA of the CDR3: TGTGCCAGCTCCACGGGGCCTAGCGGGAATGGGGAGCAGTACTTC. Translation gives CASSTGPSGNGEQYF.

The chain employs TRBV11-3 and TRBJ2-2; D gene ambiguous. This CDR3 has 14 amino acids. Germline lookup yields CDR1 SGHNT and CDR2 YENEEA. The germline V and J ends were trimmed by 6 bases and 1 base, with 9 bases remaining between them. The CDR3 is CASRPRRNTGELFF. The CDR3 DNA reads TGTGCCAGCAGACCAAGGAGGAACACCGGGGAGCTGTTTTTT.

The V and J genes are TRBV28 and TRBJ2-1, with D possibly TRBD1 on 6 matching bases. The germline CDR1 and CDR2 sequences are MDHEN and SYDVKM. With 6 bases removed from V and 4 bases from J, the gap between germline ends came to 10 bases. This CDR3 is 13 amino acids long. CDR3 sequence: CASRSDSYNEQFF. CDR3 bases: TGTGCCAGCAGGTCGGACAGTTACAATGAGCAGTTCTTC.

This clone turned up a few times. The J gene is TRBJ1-3, the V gene TRBV9; the match to TRBD1 covers 9 bases. CDR3 size: 16 residues. J was trimmed by 1 base and V by 4 bases; bases with no gene match: 6. Germline CDR1 is SGDLS and CDR2 is YYNGEE. The CDR3 sequence is CASSTRQGGSGNTIYF. The CDR3 DNA sequence: TGTGCCAGCAGCACCAGACAGGGGGGTTCTGGAAACACCATATATTTT.

This chain uses TRBV6-5 with TRBJ2-3; the D gene is possibly TRBD2 (5 bases). The CDR3 covers 13 residues. CDR1 MNHEY and CDR2 SVGAGI come from the germline V gene. The V end was cut by 10 bases, the J end by 4 bases, with 15 bases between. The CDR3 is CATSLGWSDTQYF. The CDR3 DNA is TGTGCCACCTCACTAGGGTGGTCAGATACGCAGTATTTT.

This chain joins TRBV10-3 and TRBJ2-7, with TRBD2 matching 13 bases. From germline, CDR1 is ENHRY and CDR2 SYGVKD. CDR3 length equals 15 residues. V lost 4 bases and J lost 7; bases outside the gene matches: 7. This CDR3 is CAISGGTSGMGEQYF. The CDR3 nucleotides are TGTGCCATCAGTGGAGGGACTAGCGGGATGGGGGAGCAGTACTTC.